This record covers a single T cell receptor (beta chain). Germline CDR1 and CDR2: WNHNN and SYGVQD (reference sequence). The V segment lost 10 bases and the J segment 4 bases; nucleotides outside the gene matches: 6. This CDR3 spans 13 amino acids. The sample belongs to a study of cytomegalovirus exposure and HLA in healthy donors. PCR was performed using 60 Vbeta and 13 Jbeta primers. Profiled with immunoSEQ multiplex PCR; TCRdb holds only in-frame clones, not every one. This table holds about 150,000 clones, roughly 84% found once. The specimen sequenced was PBMCs. The chain joins TRBV10-1 to TRBJ1-2; 10 bases align to TRBD1. The TCR originated in a boy between 2 and 10 years old in good health and CMV-seronegative. The CDR3 spells CATPTGGIYGYTF. The CDR3, as DNA: TGCGCCACTCCGACAGGGGGCATCTATGGCTACACCTTC.